A single sample is the source of the 4 T cell receptor beta chains below, sequenced in a study of blood T cells in healthy people across ages. PCR was performed a second time for about 7 to 11 cycles using a sample-barcoded 5' primer and a J-beta primer mix. TCRdb re-called the 5' RACE reads through MiXCR, storing one row per CDR3 protein. Of approximately 1.5 million distinct CDR3 sequences listed, approximately 43% are singletons. Source material: blood. The receptor set was obtained from a woman younger than 30 in good health.

The chain carries TRBV27 and TRBJ2-7, with 11 bases fitting TRBD1. Germline assignment: CDR1 MNHEY and CDR2 SMNVEV (reference sequence). CDR3 length: 16 amino acids. Unmatched junction bases numbered 3, after V lost 0 bases and J lost 2 bases. Here the CDR3 reads CASSLSGTGGAYEQYF. As DNA, the CDR3 is TGTGCCAGCAGTTTATCCGGGACAGGGGGGGCCTACGAGCAGTACTTC.

V and J are TRBV10-3 and TRBJ2-2, with D tentatively TRBD2 (6 bases). This CDR3 is 13 amino acids long. Germline CDR1 and CDR2: ENHRY and SYGVKD. The V gene lost 9 bases and the J gene lost 4 bases, with 12 bases spanning the gap. The CDR3 protein is CAMNGSPTGELFF. As DNA, the CDR3 is TGTGCCATGAACGGGAGTCCCACCGGGGAGCTGTTTTTT.

This clonotype was picked up a small number of times. V usage is TRBV20-1 and J usage is TRBJ1-2; D ambiguous. The CDR3 is 15 amino acids. Trimming took off 0 bases at V and 6 bases at J, with 17 bases between the two ends. The germline gives CDR1 DFQATT, CDR2 SNEGSKA (reference sequence). This chain's CDR3 is CSARDRDGLKDGYTF. CDR3 nucleotides: TGCAGTGCTAGAGATCGAGACGGCCTGAAGGATGGCTACACCTTC.

This chain joins TRBV4-1 and TRBJ2-2; D not resolved. CDR1 MGHRA and CDR2 YSYEKL come from the germline V gene. The CDR3 loop spans 17 amino acids. Trimming took off 4 bases at V and 1 base at J, with 16 bases between the two ends. The CDR3 is CASSPRLASLNTGELFF. In nucleotides, the CDR3 is TGCGCCAGCAGCCCCCGCCTGGCCAGCCTGAACACCGGGGAGCTGTTTTTT.